These 3 T cell receptor beta chains were all obtained from the same sample, sequenced in a study of a mutant IDH1 vaccine in newly diagnosed glioma. Their target antigens are unknown. Sample time point: week 11, during vaccination. Vaccine doses each comprised 300 ug of mutant IDH1 20-mer peptide, with topical imiquimod. Clones were sequenced by immunoSEQ multiplex PCR, and TCRdb holds only the in-frame ones, with some missing. The data hold 35,000 to 40,000 clones, with around 83% observed a single time. The material sequenced was PBMCs, taken from a glioma patient whose treatment included an IDH1 peptide vaccine. The origin of the receptors is a man aged 40-50 years with glioma.

The chain couples TRBV7-9 to TRBJ1-3; D is ambiguous. V lost 1 base, J lost 0 bases, and 10 bases lay in between. CDR1 and CDR2 (germline): SEHNR, FQNEAQ (reference sequence). CDR3 length: 16 residues. CDR3 DNA sequence: TGTGCCAGCAGCTTAGAAGGTCTCCCCTCTGGAAACACCATATATTTT. It encodes CASSLEGLPSGNTIYF.

The genes are TRBV9 and TRBJ1-3; 7 bases map to TRBD1. This CDR3 has 17 amino acids. V lost 3 bases to trimming and J lost 5 bases; unmatched junction nucleotides: 14. Germline loops: CDR1 SGDLS, CDR2 YYNGEE. CDR3 nucleotide sequence: TGTGCCAGCAGCGAGGGAAAAGAGACAGGGTTGCGAAACACCATATATTTT. As protein: CASSEGKETGLRNTIYF.

This clone was observed a handful of times. The rearrangement joins TRBV28 to TRBJ1-4; D call uncertain. The CDR3 runs to 14 residues. Germline V lookup: CDR1 MDHEN, CDR2 SYDVKM. V was shortened by 3 bases and J by 0 bases, with 5 bases between the two germline ends. The DNA for the CDR3 is TGTGCCAGCAGTTTCCGCCCAACTAATGAAAAACTGTTTTTT. Its translation is CASSFRPTNEKLFF.